The count of the clone carrying this T cell receptor (beta chain) is one. The entry originates in a study of blood T cell repertoires in COVID-19. As handled by the study authors: Amplification with reference gene primers provided the estimates of nucleated cell counts. Sequenced by immunoSEQ multiplex PCR; TCRdb stores in-frame clones only, minus some. D and trimming come from the DNA, and the V and J calls and clone size come from that table. Found here are 450,000 or so clones, roughly 89% of them singletons; the top ten hold roughly 0.87%. This CDR3 is 14 amino acids long. The genes are TRBV21-1 and TRBJ1-5. TRBV21-1 is assigned pseudogene status. The sequence was obtained from a man younger than 35 with COVID-19, enrolled during active disease. Sequencing used peripheral blood. The CDR3 region has the DNA TGTGCCAGCAGCAAACTCGGAGCTAATCAGCCCCAGCATTTT. It translates to CASSKLGANQPQHF.